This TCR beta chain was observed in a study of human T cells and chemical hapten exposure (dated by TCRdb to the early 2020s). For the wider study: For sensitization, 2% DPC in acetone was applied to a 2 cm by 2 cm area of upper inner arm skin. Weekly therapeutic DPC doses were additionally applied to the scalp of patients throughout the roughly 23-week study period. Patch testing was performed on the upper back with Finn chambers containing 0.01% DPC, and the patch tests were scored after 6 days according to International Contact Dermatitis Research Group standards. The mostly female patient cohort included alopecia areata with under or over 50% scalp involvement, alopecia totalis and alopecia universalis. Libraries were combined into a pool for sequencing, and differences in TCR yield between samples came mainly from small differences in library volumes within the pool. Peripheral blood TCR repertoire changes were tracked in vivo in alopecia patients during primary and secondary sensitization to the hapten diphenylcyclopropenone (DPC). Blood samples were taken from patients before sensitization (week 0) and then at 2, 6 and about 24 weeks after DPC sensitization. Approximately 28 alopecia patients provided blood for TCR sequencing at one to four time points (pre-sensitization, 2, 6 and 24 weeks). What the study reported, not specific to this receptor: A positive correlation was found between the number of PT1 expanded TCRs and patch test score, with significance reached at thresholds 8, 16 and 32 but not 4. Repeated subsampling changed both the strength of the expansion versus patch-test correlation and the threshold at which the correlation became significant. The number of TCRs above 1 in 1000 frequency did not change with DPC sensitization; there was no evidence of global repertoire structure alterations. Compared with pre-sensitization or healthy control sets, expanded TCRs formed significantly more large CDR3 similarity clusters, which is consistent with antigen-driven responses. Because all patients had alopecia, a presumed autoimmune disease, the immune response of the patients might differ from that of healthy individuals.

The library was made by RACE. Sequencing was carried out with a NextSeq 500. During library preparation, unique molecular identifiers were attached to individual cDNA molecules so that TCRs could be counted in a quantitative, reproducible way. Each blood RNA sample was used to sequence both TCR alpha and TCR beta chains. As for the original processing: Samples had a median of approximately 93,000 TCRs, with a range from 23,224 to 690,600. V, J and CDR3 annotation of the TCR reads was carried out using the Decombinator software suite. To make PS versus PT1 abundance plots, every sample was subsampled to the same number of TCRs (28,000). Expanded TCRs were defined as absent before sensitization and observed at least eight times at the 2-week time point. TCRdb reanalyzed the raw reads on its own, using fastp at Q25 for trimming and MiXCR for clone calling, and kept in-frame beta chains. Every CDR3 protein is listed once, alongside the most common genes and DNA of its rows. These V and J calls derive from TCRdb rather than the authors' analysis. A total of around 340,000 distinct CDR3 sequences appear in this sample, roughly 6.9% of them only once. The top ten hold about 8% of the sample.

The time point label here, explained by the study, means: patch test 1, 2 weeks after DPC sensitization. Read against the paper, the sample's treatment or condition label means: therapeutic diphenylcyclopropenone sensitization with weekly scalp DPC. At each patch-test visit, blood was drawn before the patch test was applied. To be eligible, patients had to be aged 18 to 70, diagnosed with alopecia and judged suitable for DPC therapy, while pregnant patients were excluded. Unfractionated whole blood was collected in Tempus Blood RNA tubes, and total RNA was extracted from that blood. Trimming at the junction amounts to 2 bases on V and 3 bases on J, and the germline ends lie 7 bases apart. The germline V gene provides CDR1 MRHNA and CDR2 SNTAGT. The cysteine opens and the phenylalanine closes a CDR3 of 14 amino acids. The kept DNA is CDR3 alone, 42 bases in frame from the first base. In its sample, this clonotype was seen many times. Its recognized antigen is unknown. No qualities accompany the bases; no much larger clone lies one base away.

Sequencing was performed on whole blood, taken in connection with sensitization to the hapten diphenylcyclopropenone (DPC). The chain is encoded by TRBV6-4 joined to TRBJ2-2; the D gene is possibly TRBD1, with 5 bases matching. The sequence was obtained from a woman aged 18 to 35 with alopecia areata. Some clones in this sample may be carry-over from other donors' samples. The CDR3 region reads CASSDGADTGELFF. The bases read TGTGCCAGCAGTGACGGGGCGGACACCGGGGAGCTGTTTTTT.